This T cell receptor (beta chain) was obtained from a study of blood T cell repertoires in COVID-19. About the research overall: Italy, Spain and the United States were the sources of the convalescent and acute COVID-19 samples.

Germline V gene lookup returns CDR1 MNHEY and CDR2 SVGAGI. V shed 6 bases and J shed 3 bases, with 11 bases lying between them. This CDR3 is built from 14 residues. TCRdb's copy holds only in-frame clones and misses some; the assay was immunoSEQ multiplex PCR. The table lists 65,000 to 90,000 clones, about 93% of them singletons. The chain has TRBV6-5 and TRBJ2-2; no firm D call. The receptor was derived from a human donor in a cohort sampled during active COVID-19. The specimen sequenced was peripheral blood. CDR3 sequence (DNA): TGTGCCAGCAGCCCCCCCCGAGACACCGGGGAGCTGTTTTTT. This sequence encodes CASSPPRDTGELFF.